One and the same sample provided the 2 T cell receptor beta chains below, sequenced in a study of blood T cell repertoires in COVID-19 (dated by TCRdb to 2019 to 2021). The protocol used for the library was the immunoSEQ multiplex PCR assay. Here the immuneACCESS table is served through TCRdb, limited to in-frame sequences with V and J called. Missing clones are a known gap in these copies; in checked studies unresolved V genes cover under half, and the rest lacks a known reason. The sample table holds 150,000 to 200,000 clones, of which 65% to 90% were seen once. The top ten clonotypes cover roughly 6.4% of the sample. Source material: peripheral blood. Source of these receptors: a woman aged 40 to 55 with COVID-19, enrolled during active disease.

This chain uses TRBV19 with TRBJ2-7, with D possibly matching TRBD1 (6 bases). Per the germline V gene, CDR1 is LNHDA and CDR2 is SQIVND (reference sequence). Between the trimmed V and J ends, which lost 6 bases and 0 bases, there was a span of 12 bases. This CDR3 is 14 amino acids long. DNA of the CDR3: TGTGCCAGTAGAAAAACAGGGATCTCCTACGAGCAGTACTTC. This translates into CASRKTGISYEQYF. The variable domain in full, completed from reference TRBV19 and TRBJ2-7, reads DGGITQSPKYLFRKEGQNVTLSCEQNLNHDAMYWYRQDPGQGLRLIYYSQIVNDFQKGDIAEGYSVSREKKESFPLTVTSAQKNPTAFYLCASRKTGISYEQYFGPGTRLTVT.

This chain joins TRBV11-3 and TRBJ2-2; 11 positions agree with TRBD1. Germline V gives CDR1 SGHNT, CDR2 YENEEA. V trimming: 5 bases; J trimming: 4 bases; junction bases outside the gene matches: 3. This CDR3 comprises 15 residues. The CDR3 nucleotides are TGTGCCAGCAGCCGGGACAGGGGGTTCACCGGGGAGCTGTTTTTT. Translation gives CASSRDRGFTGELFF.